This passage covers 19 T cell receptor beta chains from one sample sequenced in a study of metastatic and nonmetastatic thyroid tumors (dated by TCRdb to the early 2020s). Preparation of the library involved PCR. Reads for this sample came from an Illumina HiSeq 4000. TCRdb trimmed public reads at Q25 via fastp, called clones via MiXCR and kept in-frame beta chains. This sample holds approximately 38,000 clones; about 17% were observed only once. Roughly 9.8% of the sample rests with the top ten. None of the patients had been given any treatment before thyroid surgery. Sequenced sample: tumor tissue. These receptors originate from a female donor with papillary thyroid cancer or a benign thyroid nodule (not recorded which). Some clones in this sample may be carry-over from other donors' samples.

In the case of this clone: This may be a read error, as it is one base from a much larger clone. V and J are TRBV6-1 and TRBJ1-4; D not resolved. Germline V gene data show CDR1 as MNHNS and CDR2 as SASEGT. The CDR3 consists of 14 residues. The ends were cut back, 4 bases at V and 0 bases at J, with 6 bases in the middle. The CDR3 DNA follows: TGTGCCAGCAGTGTGGGTGCAACTAATGAAAAACTGTTTTTT. It codes for CASSVGATNEKLFF.

This clone was seen at least ten times. The CDR3 region is CASSLGPSAPLHF. The CDR3 coding sequence is TGCGCCAGCAGCCTAGGTCCGTCGGCACCCCTCCACTTT. The rearrangement joins TRBV4-1 to TRBJ1-6; unclear D gene. The CDR3 is 13 residues long. Trimming cost V 4 bases and J 11 bases, with 12 bases left between them. CDR1 is MGHRA and CDR2 is YSYEKL in the germline V gene.

Notes on this clone: Since the CDR3 does not end with the conserved phenylalanine or tryptophan, this likely comes from a read error. The chain carries TRBV5-1 and TRBJ2-2, with D possibly matching TRBD1 (5 bases). CDR3 length: 14 residues. The V gene's germline CDR1 is SGHRS and CDR2 YFSETQ. The CDR3 DNA is TGCGCCAGAAGCTTGGTTCCAGGGACCGGGGAGCTGTTTTCT. Residues: CARSLVPGTGELFS.

This clone was seen only once. A much larger clone differs from this one at a single base, so this may be a read error. The rearrangement uses TRBV5-4 and TRBJ2-5; 8 bases are a match to TRBD2. CDR1 SGHNT and CDR2 YYREEE come from the germline V gene (reference sequence). This CDR3 comprises 14 residues. The CDR3 DNA reads TGTGCTATCAGCTCCGGACTAGCCGGAGAGACCCAGTACTTC. This translates into CAISSGLAGETQYF. Using reference TRBV5-4 and TRBJ2-5 for the parts outside the CDR3, the full variable domain is ETGVTQSPTHLIKTRGQQVTLRCSSQSGHNTVSWYQQALGQGPQFIFQYYREEENGRGNFPPRFSGLQFPNYSSELNVNALELDDSALYLCAISSGLAGETQYFGPGTRLLVL.

At least ten counts were recorded for this clone. This chain joins TRBV20-1 and TRBJ2-7, with 7 bases lining up with TRBD1. CDR1 is DFQATT and CDR2 is SNEGSKA in the germline V gene (reference sequence). This CDR3 is 16 amino acids long. The ends lost 3 bases at V and 5 bases at J; junction bases unmatched: 16. CDR3 region: CSASSQGQLNRNEQYF. CDR3 DNA: TGCAGTGCTAGTTCCCAGGGACAGCTAAACCGAAACGAGCAGTACTTC.

The sample holds many counts of this clone. CDR3 nucleotides: TGTGCCAGCAGCTTAGCCACTAGTCACGGCGAGCAGTACTTC. Amino acids: CASSLATSHGEQYF. The chain has TRBV7-9 and TRBJ2-7, with D possibly matching TRBD2 (5 bases). CDR1 and CDR2 (germline): SEHNR, FQNEAQ (reference sequence). The CDR3 length is 14 residues. Trimming took 0 bases from V and 6 from J, leaving 12 bases between them.

A word on this clone: A read error is likely, as this CDR3 ends without the conserved phenylalanine or tryptophan. V gene TRBV20-1 combines with J gene TRBJ2-7; D may match TRBD1 or TRBD2 (5 bases each). Germline-derived CDR1 and CDR2 are DFQATT and SNEGSKA (reference sequence). This CDR3 has 15 amino acids. With 3 bases removed from V and 3 bases from J, the gap between germline ends came to 18 bases. This CDR3 is CSASRDPGRVYEQYL. The CDR3 nucleotides are TGCAGTGCTAGTAGGGACCCCGGACGGGTCTACGAGCAGTACCTC.

At least ten counts were recorded for this clone. V is TRBV18 and J is TRBJ2-3, with D maybe TRBD1 (5 bases). Per germline, CDR1 KGHSH and CDR2 LQKENI. V was pared by 6 bases and J by 10 bases, with 14 bases between. This CDR3 region has 12 residues. The CDR3: CASSAQDKAQYF. The CDR3 DNA reads as TGTGCCAGCTCGGCCCAGGACAAGGCGCAGTATTTT.

This clone was picked up many times. This sequence joins TRBV28 and TRBJ2-7, with TRBD2 matching over 12 bases. Germline CDR1 is MDHEN and CDR2 is SYDVKM. J was trimmed by 4 bases and V by 7 bases; bases with no gene match: 8. This CDR3 spans 15 amino acids. Here the CDR3 reads CASTETSGRRYEQYF. As DNA, the CDR3 is TGTGCCAGCACCGAGACTAGCGGGAGAAGATACGAGCAGTACTTC.

This clone was recorded a few times. The gene calls are TRBV11-2 and TRBJ2-7, with D perhaps matching TRBD1 (5 bases). Germline V gives CDR1 SGHAT, CDR2 FQNNGV. Trimming took 2 bases from V and 2 from J, leaving 10 bases between them. This CDR3 comprises 14 residues. In DNA, the CDR3 is TGTGCCAGCAGCTTAACGGACAACACCTACGAGCAGTACTTC. Protein product: CASSLTDNTYEQYF.

The rearrangement joins TRBV30 to TRBJ2-3; D call uncertain. CDR3 size: 13 residues. Germline-derived CDR1 and CDR2 are GTSNPN and SVGIG (reference sequence). V was clipped by 3 bases and J by 0 bases, with 7 bases between them. The CDR3 here is CAWSLGSTDTQYF. The CDR3 bases are TGTGCCTGGAGCCTCGGGAGCACAGATACGCAGTATTTT.

This clone was found many times. This chain connects TRBV2 to TRBJ1-1; the match to TRBD1 covers 7 bases. CDR3 length: 12 amino acids. Germline-derived CDR1 and CDR2 are SNHLY and FYNNEI. The V and J ends lost 7 bases and 11 bases, in that order; junction bases with no gene match: 10. Here the CDR3 reads CASIEGAIGAFF. The CDR3 bases are TGTGCCAGCATTGAGGGGGCGATTGGGGCTTTCTTT.

This clone occurred many times. CDR3 bases: TGTGCCAGCAGCCAAGTGGGACTAGCGGGAGGTTCACGGGAGACCCAGTACTTC. Its protein product is CASSQVGLAGGSRETQYF. V usage is TRBV14 and J usage is TRBJ2-5; 15 bases match TRBD2. The CDR3 runs 18 residues. The germline V gene encodes CDR1 SGHDN and CDR2 FVKESK. The V gene end was trimmed by 1 base and the J gene end by 5 bases; junction bases not matched to a gene: 8.

This clone was counted at least ten times. The rearrangement links TRBV12-3 or TRBV12-4 to TRBJ1-3; D is undetermined. The V gene lost 2 bases and the J gene lost 0 bases, with 5 bases spanning the gap. The CDR3 length is 14 residues. CDR3 protein: CASSLQFSGNTIYF. The CDR3 nucleotides are TGTGCCAGCAGTTTACAGTTCTCTGGAAACACCATATATTTT.

This clone was seen at least ten times. V gene TRBV12-3 or TRBV12-4 combines with J gene TRBJ1-5; the D gene is possibly TRBD1 (5 bases). The CDR3 covers 17 residues. Trimming removed 3 bases at V and 3 bases at J, with 18 bases between. For the CDR3, the DNA is TGTGCCAGCAGTTTCTCGACATCTCGGGGGTTCAATCAGCCCCAGCATTTT. Amino acid sequence: CASSFSTSRGFNQPQHF.

There are many counts of this clone. J is TRBJ2-2 and V is TRBV12-3 or TRBV12-4, with TRBD2 matching 10 bases. After removal of 5 bases from V and 5 bases from J, the junction contained 8 bases not matched to a gene. This CDR3 is 16 amino acids long. CDR3 loop: CASSLYPGLATGELFF. DNA for the CDR3: TGTGCCAGCAGTCTTTACCCGGGACTAGCGACCGGGGAGCTGTTTTTT.

The V gene is TRBV12-5, the J gene TRBJ1-2; the match to TRBD1 covers 9 bases. The CDR3 sequence is 15 residues long. CDR1 is LGHNT and CDR2 is FRNRAP in the germline V gene. Trimming at V came to 8 bases and at J to 3 bases, leaving 10 bases not matched to a gene. CDR3 sequence: CASSPGQGFHYGYTF. The CDR3 DNA follows: TGTGCTAGTTCCCCGGGACAGGGTTTTCACTATGGCTACACCTTC.

This clone was seen ten or more times. The chain employs TRBV13 and TRBJ2-7; D is ambiguous. The germline V gene has CDR1 PRHDT and CDR2 FYEKMQ (reference sequence). CDR3 length: 13 amino acids. Between the trimmed V and J ends, which lost 0 bases and 0 bases, there was a span of 3 bases. CDR3 nucleotide sequence: TGTGCCAGCAGCTTAGGGATCTCCTACGAGCAGTACTTC. Amino acids: CASSLGISYEQYF.

This clone was seen ten or more times. The chain recombines TRBV12-3 or TRBV12-4 with TRBJ1-5; TRBD1 matches at 7 bases. With 6 bases clipped from V and 6 bases from J, the junction kept 5 bases outside the gene matches. The CDR3 runs to 13 residues. The CDR3, as DNA: TGTGCCAGCAGCACAGGGGTTACTCAGCCCCAGCATTTT. Translation: CASSTGVTQPQHF.